Listed below are T cell receptor beta chains from one sample, sequenced in a study of spatial heterogeneity in lung cancer. TCRdb re-analysed the 5' RACE reads in MiXCR, keeping a single row per CDR3 protein. The sample consists of about 50,000 distinct CDR3 sequences, around 7.7% of them appearing once. The source was PBMCs, collected at follow-up. The receptors originated from a female donor with early-stage non-small cell lung cancer. CDR3s include the opening cysteine and the closing phenylalanine or tryptophan. Each record gives: D gene, V gene, CDR3 length, clone size, J gene, CDR3 protein, CDR3 DNA. D genes are given only for firm matches. Part of the rows lack a size; the others show once, few, many or a class for expanded clones.

-	TRBV9	14	-	TRBJ2-3	CASSVVSNTDTQYF	TGTGCCAGCAGCGTAGTGTCTAACACAGATACGCAGTATTTT
-	TRBV20-1	11	many	TRBJ1-2	CSSQRGPGYTF	TGCAGTTCTCAGAGGGGCCCTGGCTACACCTTC
-	TRBV7-2	14	many	TRBJ2-5	CASSRNLYQETQYF	TGTGCCAGCAGCCGTAATTTGTACCAAGAGACCCAGTACTTC
-	TRBV6-2/TRBV6-3	11	once	TRBJ2-3	CASSYHGAQYF	TGTGCCAGCAGTTACCACGGAGCGCAGTATTTT
TRBD2	TRBV7-9	15	few	TRBJ2-3	CASSYSGGAQDTQYF	TGTGCCAGCAGCTATAGCGGGGGGGCCCAAGATACGCAGTATTTT
TRBD2	TRBV20-1	14	many	TRBJ2-5	CSSPPGLAVGTQYF	TGCAGTTCACCGCCGGGACTAGCGGTGGGGACCCAGTACTTC
TRBD1	TRBV7-2	15	-	TRBJ1-1	CASSLQNLGQSEAFF	TGTGCCAGCAGCTTGCAGAACCTGGGACAGTCAGAAGCTTTCTTT
-	TRBV12-3/TRBV12-4	17	many	TRBJ2-7	CASSLGQGGFLNYEQYF	TGTGCCAGCAGTTTGGGGCAGGGTGGCTTCCTTAACTACGAGCAGTACTTC
-	TRBV11-2	16	many	TRBJ2-1	CASSLAGVSSYNEQFF	TGTGCCAGCAGCTTAGCTGGGGTCAGCTCCTACAATGAGCAGTTCTTC
-	TRBV11-2	16	-	TRBJ2-3	CASSLLFGSEADTQYF	TGTGCCAGCAGCTTACTTTTCGGTAGCGAGGCAGATACGCAGTATTTT
TRBD1	TRBV7-9	16	many	TRBJ1-5	CASSMQTGGTNQPQHF	TGTGCCAGCAGCATGCAGACAGGGGGCACCAATCAGCCCCAGCATTTT
TRBD1	TRBV6-2/TRBV6-3	16	few	TRBJ2-7	CASSYGGRQGSYEQYF	TGTGCCAGCAGTTACGGGGGTCGACAGGGTTCCTACGAGCAGTACTTC
-	TRBV25-1	13	-	TRBJ1-1	CASTPGGRTEAFF	TGTGCCAGCACTCCAGGCGGCCGAACTGAAGCTTTCTTT
-	TRBV6-5	13	-	TRBJ1-1	CASSWREFTEAFF	TGTGCCAGCAGTTGGCGGGAGTTCACTGAAGCTTTCTTT
-	TRBV3-1	12	-	TRBJ1-1	CASSLVGTEAFF	TGTGCCAGCAGCCTCGTCGGGACTGAAGCTTTCTTT
-	TRBV7-3	15	many	TRBJ1-2	CASSPQHGGDYGYTF	TGTGCCAGCAGCCCACAACACGGGGGCGACTATGGCTACACCTTC
TRBD1	TRBV20-1	14	many	TRBJ1-2	CSATDRGHSSGYTF	TGCAGTGCCACGGACAGGGGGCATAGTAGTGGCTACACCTTC
-	TRBV9	15	many	TRBJ2-1	CASSVDHSPYNEQFF	TGTGCCAGCAGCGTAGACCACAGTCCATACAATGAGCAGTTCTTC
TRBD1	TRBV5-6	15	many	TRBJ1-1	CASSPTPGTGTVAFF	TGTGCCAGCAGCCCCACGCCCGGGACGGGGACAGTAGCTTTCTTT
-	TRBV5-1	15	many	TRBJ1-5	CASSLMGGDNQPQHF	TGCGCCAGCAGCTTGATGGGAGGGGACAATCAGCCCCAGCATTTT
-	TRBV20-1	11	many	TRBJ1-1	CSARMTREAFF	TGCAGTGCTAGAATGACCCGGGAAGCTTTCTTT